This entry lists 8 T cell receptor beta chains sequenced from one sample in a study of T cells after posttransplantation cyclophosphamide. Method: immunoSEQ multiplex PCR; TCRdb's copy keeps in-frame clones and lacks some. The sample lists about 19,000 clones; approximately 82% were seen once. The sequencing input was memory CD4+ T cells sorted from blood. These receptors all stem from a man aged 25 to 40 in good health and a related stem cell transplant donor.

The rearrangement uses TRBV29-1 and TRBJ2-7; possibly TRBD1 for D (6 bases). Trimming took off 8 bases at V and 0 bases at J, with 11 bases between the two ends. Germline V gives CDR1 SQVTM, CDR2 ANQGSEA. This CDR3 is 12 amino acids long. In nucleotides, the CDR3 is TGCAGCTTCCGGGACAACTCCTACGAGCAGTACTTC. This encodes CSFRDNSYEQYF.

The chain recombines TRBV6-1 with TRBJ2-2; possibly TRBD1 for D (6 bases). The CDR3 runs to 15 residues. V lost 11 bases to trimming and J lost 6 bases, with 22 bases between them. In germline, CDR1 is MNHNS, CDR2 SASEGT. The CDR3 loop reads CAVLGKKQGPGELFF. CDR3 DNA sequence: TGTGCCGTCCTTGGGAAGAAACAGGGACCCGGGGAGCTGTTTTTT.

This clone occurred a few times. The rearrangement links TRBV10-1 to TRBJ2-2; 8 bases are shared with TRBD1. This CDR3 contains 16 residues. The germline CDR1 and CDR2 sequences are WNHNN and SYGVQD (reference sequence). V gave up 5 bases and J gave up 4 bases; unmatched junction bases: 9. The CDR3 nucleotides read TGCGCCAGCAGTTTAGGACAGGGAAAAGGCACCGGGGAGCTGTTTTTT. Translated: CASSLGQGKGTGELFF.

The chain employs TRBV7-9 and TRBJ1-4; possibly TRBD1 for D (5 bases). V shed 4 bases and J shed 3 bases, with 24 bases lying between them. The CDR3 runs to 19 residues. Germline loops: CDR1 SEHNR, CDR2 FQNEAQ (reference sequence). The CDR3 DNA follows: TGTGCCAGCAGCTCCTTAGATTTGTGGGGCCCGCGATCTAATGAAAAACTGTTTTTT. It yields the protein CASSSLDLWGPRSNEKLFF. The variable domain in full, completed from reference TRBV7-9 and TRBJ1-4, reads DTGVSQNPRHKITKRGQNVTFRCDPISEHNRLYWYRQTLGQGPEFLTYFQNEAQLEKSRLLSDRFSAERPKGSFSTLEIQRTEQGDSAMYLCASSSLDLWGPRSNEKLFFGSGTQLSVL.

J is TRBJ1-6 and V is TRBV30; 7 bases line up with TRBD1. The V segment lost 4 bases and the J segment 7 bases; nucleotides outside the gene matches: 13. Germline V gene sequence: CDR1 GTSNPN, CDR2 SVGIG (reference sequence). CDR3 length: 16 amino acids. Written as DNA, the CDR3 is TGTGCCTGGACCAAAGTTCGCCGGGACAGCAATTCACCCCTCCACTTT. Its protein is CAWTKVRRDSNSPLHF.

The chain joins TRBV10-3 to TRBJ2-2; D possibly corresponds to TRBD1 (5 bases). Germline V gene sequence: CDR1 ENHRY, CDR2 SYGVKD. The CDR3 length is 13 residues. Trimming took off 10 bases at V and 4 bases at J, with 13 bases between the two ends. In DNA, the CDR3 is TGTGCCACCCAGGGAATCTTCACCGGGGAGCTGTTTTTT. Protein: CATQGIFTGELFF.

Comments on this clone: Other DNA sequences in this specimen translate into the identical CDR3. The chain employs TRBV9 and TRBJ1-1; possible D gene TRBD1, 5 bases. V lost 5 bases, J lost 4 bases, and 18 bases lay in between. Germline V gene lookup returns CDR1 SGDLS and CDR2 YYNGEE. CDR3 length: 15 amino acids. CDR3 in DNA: TGTGCCAGCAGTGGTACGGGGGTCGGAGGCACTGAAGCTTTCTTT. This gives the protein CASSGTGVGGTEAFF.

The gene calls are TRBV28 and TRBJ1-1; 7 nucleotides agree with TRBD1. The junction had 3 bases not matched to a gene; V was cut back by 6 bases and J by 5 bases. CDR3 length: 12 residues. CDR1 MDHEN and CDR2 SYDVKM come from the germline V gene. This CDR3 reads CASRTGETEAFF. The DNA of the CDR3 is TGTGCCAGCAGAACAGGGGAAACTGAAGCTTTCTTT.